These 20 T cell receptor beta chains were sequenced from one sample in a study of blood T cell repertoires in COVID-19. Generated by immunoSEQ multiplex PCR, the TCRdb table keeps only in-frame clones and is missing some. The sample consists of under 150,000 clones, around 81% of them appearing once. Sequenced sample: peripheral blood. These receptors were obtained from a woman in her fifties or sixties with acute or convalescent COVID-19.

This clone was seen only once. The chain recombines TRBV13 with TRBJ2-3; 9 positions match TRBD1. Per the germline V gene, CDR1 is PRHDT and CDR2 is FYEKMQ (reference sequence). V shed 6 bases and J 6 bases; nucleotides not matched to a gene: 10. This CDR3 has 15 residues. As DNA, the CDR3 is TGTGCCAGCAGTCATTCGGGGGACAGGGTGGATACGCAGTATTTT. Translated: CASSHSGDRVDTQYF.

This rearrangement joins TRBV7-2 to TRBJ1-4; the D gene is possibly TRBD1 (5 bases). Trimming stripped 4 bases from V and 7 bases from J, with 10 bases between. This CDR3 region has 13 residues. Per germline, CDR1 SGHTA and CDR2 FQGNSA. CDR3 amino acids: CASSSGRGEKLFF. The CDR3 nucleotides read TGTGCCAGCAGCTCCGGAAGGGGTGAAAAACTGTTTTTT.

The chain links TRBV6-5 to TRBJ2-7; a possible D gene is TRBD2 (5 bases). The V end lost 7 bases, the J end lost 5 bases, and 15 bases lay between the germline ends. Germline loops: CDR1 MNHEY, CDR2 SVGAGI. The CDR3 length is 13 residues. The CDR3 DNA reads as TGTGCCAGCACCCACCCCCTCGGGGACGAGCAGTACTTC. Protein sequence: CASTHPLGDEQYF.

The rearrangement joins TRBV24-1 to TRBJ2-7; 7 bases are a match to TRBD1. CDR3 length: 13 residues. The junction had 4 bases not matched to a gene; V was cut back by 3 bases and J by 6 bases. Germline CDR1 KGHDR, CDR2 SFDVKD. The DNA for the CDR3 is TGTGCCACCAGTGATCGACGACAGGGCGAGCAGTACTTC. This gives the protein CATSDRRQGEQYF.

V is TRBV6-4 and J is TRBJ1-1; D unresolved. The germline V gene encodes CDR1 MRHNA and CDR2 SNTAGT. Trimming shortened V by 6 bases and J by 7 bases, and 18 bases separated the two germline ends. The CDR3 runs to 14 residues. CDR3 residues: CASSQERRLGEAFF. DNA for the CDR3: TGTGCCAGCAGCCAAGAACGGAGGTTGGGTGAAGCTTTCTTT.

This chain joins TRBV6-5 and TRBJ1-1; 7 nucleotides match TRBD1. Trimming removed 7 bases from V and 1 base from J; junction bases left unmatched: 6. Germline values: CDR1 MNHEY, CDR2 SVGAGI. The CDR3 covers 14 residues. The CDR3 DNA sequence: TGTGCCAGCACCCAAGGGACAGCGAACACTGAAGCTTTCTTT. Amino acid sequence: CASTQGTANTEAFF.

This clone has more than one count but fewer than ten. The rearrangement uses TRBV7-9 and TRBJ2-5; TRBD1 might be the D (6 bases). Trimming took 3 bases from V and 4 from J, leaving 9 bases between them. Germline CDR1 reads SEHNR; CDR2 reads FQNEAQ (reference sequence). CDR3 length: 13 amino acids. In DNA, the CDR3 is TGTGCCAGCAGCTTCTTCAGGGGAGAGACCCAGTACTTC. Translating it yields CASSFFRGETQYF.

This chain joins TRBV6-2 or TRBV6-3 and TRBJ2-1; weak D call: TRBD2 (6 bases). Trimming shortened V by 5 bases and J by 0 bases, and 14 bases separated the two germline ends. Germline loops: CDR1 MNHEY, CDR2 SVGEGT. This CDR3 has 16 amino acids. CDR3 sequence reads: CASSDFGTRSYNEQFF. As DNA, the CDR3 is TGTGCCAGCAGTGACTTCGGGACTCGCTCCTACAATGAGCAGTTCTTC.

The DNA of the CDR3 is TGTGCCAGCAGCTCTCAAACTAGCGGGAGGCCCTACGAGCAGTACTTC. This gives the protein CASSSQTSGRPYEQYF. The J gene is TRBJ2-7, the V gene TRBV7-2, with 12 bases identical to TRBD2. J lost 2 bases, V lost 4 bases, and 6 bases had no gene match. Germline CDR1 reads SGHTA; CDR2 reads FQGNSA. This CDR3 spans 16 amino acids.

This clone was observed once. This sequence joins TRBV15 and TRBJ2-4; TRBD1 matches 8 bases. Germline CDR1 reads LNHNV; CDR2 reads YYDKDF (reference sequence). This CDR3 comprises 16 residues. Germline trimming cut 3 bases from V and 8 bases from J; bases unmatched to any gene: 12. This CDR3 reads CATSSRVPTGVDIQYF. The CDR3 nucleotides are TGTGCCACCAGCAGTAGGGTCCCGACAGGGGTCGACATTCAGTACTTC.

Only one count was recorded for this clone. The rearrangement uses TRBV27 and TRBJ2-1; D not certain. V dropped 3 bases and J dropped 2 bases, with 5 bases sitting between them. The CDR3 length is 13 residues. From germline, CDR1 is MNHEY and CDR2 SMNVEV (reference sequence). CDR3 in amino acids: CASSFSAYNEQFF. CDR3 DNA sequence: TGTGCCAGCAGTTTCAGTGCCTACAATGAGCAGTTCTTC.

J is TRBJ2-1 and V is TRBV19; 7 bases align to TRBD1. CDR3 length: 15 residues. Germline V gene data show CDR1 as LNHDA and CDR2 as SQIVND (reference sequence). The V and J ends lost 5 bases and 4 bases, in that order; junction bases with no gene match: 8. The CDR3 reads CASSPGTVPYNEQFF. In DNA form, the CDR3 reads TGTGCCAGTAGTCCCGGGACAGTACCTTACAATGAGCAGTTCTTC.

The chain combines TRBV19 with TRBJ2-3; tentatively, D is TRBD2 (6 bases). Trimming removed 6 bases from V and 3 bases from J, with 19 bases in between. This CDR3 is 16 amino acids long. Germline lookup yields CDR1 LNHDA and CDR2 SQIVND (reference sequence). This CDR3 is CASSPFPGGPTDTQYF. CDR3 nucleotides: TGTGCCAGTAGCCCCTTTCCCGGAGGGCCTACAGATACGCAGTATTTT.

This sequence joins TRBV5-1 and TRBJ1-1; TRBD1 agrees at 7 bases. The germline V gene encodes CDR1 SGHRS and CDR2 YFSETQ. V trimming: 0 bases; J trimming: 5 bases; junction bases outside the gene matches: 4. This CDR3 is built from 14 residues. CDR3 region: CASSLEGARTEAFF. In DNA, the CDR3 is TGCGCCAGCAGCTTGGAGGGGGCGCGGACTGAAGCTTTCTTT.

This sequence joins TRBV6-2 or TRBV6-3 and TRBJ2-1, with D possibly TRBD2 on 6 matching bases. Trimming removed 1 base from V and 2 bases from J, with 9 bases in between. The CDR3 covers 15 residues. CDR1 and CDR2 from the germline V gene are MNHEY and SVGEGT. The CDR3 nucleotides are TGTGCCAGCAGTTACTGGGACTTGGCCTACAATGAGCAGTTCTTC. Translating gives CASSYWDLAYNEQFF.

Here the CDR3 reads CASSPGQAFNQPQHF. CDR3 nucleotides: TGTGCCAGTAGCCCGGGACAGGCCTTCAATCAGCCCCAGCATTTT. The J gene is TRBJ1-5, the V gene TRBV19; the match to TRBD1 covers 8 bases. V lost 6 bases, J lost 3 bases, and 7 bases stayed unmatched. There are 15 residues in the CDR3. Per germline, CDR1 LNHDA and CDR2 SQIVND (reference sequence).

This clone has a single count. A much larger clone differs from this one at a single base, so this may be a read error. CDR3 coding DNA: TGTGCCAGCAGACGGACAGGGAACACTGAAGCTTTCTTT. It codes for CASRRTGNTEAFF. This chain joins TRBV28 and TRBJ1-1, with TRBD1 matching 7 bases. CDR3 size: 13 residues. Unmatched junction bases numbered 2, after V lost 6 bases and J lost 1 base. Germline V lookup: CDR1 MDHEN, CDR2 SYDVKM.

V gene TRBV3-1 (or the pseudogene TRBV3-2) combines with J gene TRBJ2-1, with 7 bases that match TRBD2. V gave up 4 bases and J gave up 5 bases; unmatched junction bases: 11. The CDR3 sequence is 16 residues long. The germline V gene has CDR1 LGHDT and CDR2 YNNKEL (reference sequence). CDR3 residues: CASSLRLALRNNEQFF. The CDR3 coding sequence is TGTGCCAGCAGCCTTAGACTAGCCCTACGTAACAATGAGCAGTTCTTC.

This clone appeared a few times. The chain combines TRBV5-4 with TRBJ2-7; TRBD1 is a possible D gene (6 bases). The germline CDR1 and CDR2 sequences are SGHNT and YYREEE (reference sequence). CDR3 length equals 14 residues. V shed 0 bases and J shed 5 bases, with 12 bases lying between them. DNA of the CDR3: TGTGCCAGCAGCTTGGGGGGGCGCATGGACGAGCAGTACTTC. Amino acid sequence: CASSLGGRMDEQYF. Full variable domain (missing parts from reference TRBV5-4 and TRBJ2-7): ETGVTQSPTHLIKTRGQQVTLRCSSQSGHNTVSWYQQALGQGPQFIFQYYREEENGRGNFPPRFSGLQFPNYSSELNVNALELDDSALYLCASSLGGRMDEQYFGPGTRLTVT.

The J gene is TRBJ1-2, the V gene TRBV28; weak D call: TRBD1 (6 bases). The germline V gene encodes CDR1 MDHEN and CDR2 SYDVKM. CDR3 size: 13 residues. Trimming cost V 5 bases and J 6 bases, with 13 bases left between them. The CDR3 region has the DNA TGTGCCAGCAGTAACAGGGTCGGGGATGGCTACACCTTC. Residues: CASSNRVGDGYTF.